This T cell receptor (beta chain) was documented in a study of T cell changes during pregnancy in multiple sclerosis. Only in-frame clones appear in the TCRdb table, and some are missing; sequencing was by immunoSEQ multiplex PCR. Seen here are under 60,000 clones, approximately 93% observed once, and the top ten hold around 0.3%. Trimming pared 3 bases from V and 12 bases from J, leaving 18 bases between. CDR1 and CDR2 from the germline V gene are KGHSH and LQKENI. This CDR3 spans 14 amino acids. The genes are TRBV18 and TRBJ2-4; a weak D match, TRBD1 (5 bases). The source is a female donor with multiple sclerosis, enrolled in a pregnancy study. Specimen: CD4+ T cells from peripheral blood mononuclear cells, collected in the third trimester of pregnancy. CDR3 nucleotides: TGTGCCAGCTCACCGCCCGTGACAGCCCCGGCTCAGTACTTC. Protein sequence: CASSPPVTAPAQYF.